This TCR beta chain was documented in a study of memory CD4+ T cells and cytomegalovirus serostatus. Study in general: Donors were healthy Belgian adults, 9 or 10 CMV seropositive and 24 seronegative.

This CDR3 is 11 amino acids long. Looked up from germline, CDR1 is SGHDT and CDR2 is YYEEEE. The table came from immunoSEQ multiplex PCR; TCRdb's copy has only in-frame clones and leaves some out. The sample has tens of thousands of clones; around three quarters are singletons. The sort gate was single viable CD3+CD4+CD8-CD45RO+ cells for memory CD4+ T cells. On this clone: A read error may account for a junction end that differs from germline.

This clonotype originated in an adult in good health and CMV-seronegative. Sequencing input: memory CD4+ T cells from blood. The V gene is TRBV5-6, the J gene TRBJ2-5; D remains ambiguous. Written as DNA, the CDR3 is TGTGCCAGCAGCTTCGATGAGATCCAGTACTTC. Residues: CASSFDEIQYF.